Below, 29 T cell receptor beta chains from the same sample are listed, as sequenced in a study of Ad26.COV2.S vaccination and SARS-CoV-2 variants. Sample treatment: 19 received Ad26.COV2.S at low or high dose, single or two shots; about five received placebo; per-sample allocation not given. Samples analyzed were those drawn on day 63 after the first vaccine or placebo injection. Repertoires were generated with immunoSEQ multiplex PCR, while TCRdb's copy carries only in-frame clones and drops some. The sample contains roughly 400,000 clones, 90% of which appear only once. The sequenced sample was peripheral blood, obtained in a trial of Ad26.COV2.S vaccine versus placebo. The receptor source for this set is a person between 18 and 60 years old who received the Ad26.COV2.S COVID-19 vaccine or a placebo.

J is TRBJ1-1 and V is TRBV18; D unclear. Trimming stripped 1 base from V and 1 base from J, with 7 bases between. The CDR3 is 14 amino acids. Germline CDR1 reads KGHSH; CDR2 reads LQKENI. The CDR3 region is CASSPQGWNTEAFF. CDR3 in DNA: TGTGCCAGCTCACCACAGGGCTGGAACACTGAAGCTTTCTTT.

The V call is TRBV7-9, the J call TRBJ1-3, with 7 bases lining up with TRBD1. V lost 4 bases to trimming and J lost 3 bases; unmatched junction nucleotides: 6. The germline gives CDR1 SEHNR, CDR2 FQNEAQ (reference sequence). The CDR3 is 15 amino acids. The CDR3 sequence: CASSYYTGDGNTIYF. The CDR3 DNA sequence: TGTGCCAGCAGCTACTATACAGGGGATGGAAACACCATATATTTT.

The chain has TRBV7-2 and TRBJ2-1; possible D gene TRBD2, 5 bases. The CDR3 runs 15 residues. The germline gives CDR1 SGHTA, CDR2 FQGNSA. V was shortened by 4 bases and J by 4 bases, with 14 bases between the two germline ends. CDR3 amino acids: CASSSPRDGYNEQFF. The CDR3 coding sequence is TGTGCCAGCAGCTCCCCGAGGGATGGGTACAATGAGCAGTTCTTC.

This CDR3 reads CASSQDRLAGFEQYF. The CDR3 DNA reads TGTGCCAGCAGCCAAGACCGGCTAGCGGGTTTCGAGCAGTACTTC. The chain recombines TRBV14 with TRBJ2-7, with 8 bases that match TRBD2. With V trimmed by 0 bases and J by 6 bases, 7 bases remained unmatched. The length of the CDR3 is 15 residues. Germline V gene sequence: CDR1 SGHDN, CDR2 FVKESK. Together with reference TRBV14 and TRBJ2-7, the CDR3 gives the full variable domain: EAGVTQFPSHSVIEKGQTVTLRCDPISGHDNLYWYRRVMGKEIKFLLHFVKESKQDESGMPNNRFLAERTGGTYSTLKVQPAELEDSGVYFCASSQDRLAGFEQYFGPGTRLTVT.

J is TRBJ1-2 and V is TRBV5-1, with D possibly matching TRBD1 (5 bases). Looked up from germline, CDR1 is SGHRS and CDR2 is YFSETQ. Between the trimmed V and J ends, which lost 4 bases and 4 bases, there was a span of 14 bases. The CDR3 sequence is 14 residues long. CDR3 DNA: TGCGCCAGCAGCCCGGGCACAGGCGGCTATGGCTACACCTTC. As protein: CASSPGTGGYGYTF.

The chain couples TRBV28 to TRBJ2-7; 7 positions agree with TRBD2. The CDR3 is 15 amino acids. The trim removed 5 bases at V and 2 bases at J, leaving 9 bases unmatched. CDR1 is MDHEN and CDR2 is SYDVKM in the germline V gene. In DNA, the CDR3 is TGTGCCAGCAGTCCTTGGGGGGGAGAAGCCTACGAGCAGTACTTC. Amino acids: CASSPWGGEAYEQYF.

This chain joins TRBV5-4 and TRBJ1-1; D might be TRBD1 (5 bases). The CDR3 is made up of 15 amino acids. Germline CDR1 is SGHNT and CDR2 is YYREEE (reference sequence). The ends were cut back, 0 bases at V and 5 bases at J, with 14 bases in the middle. The CDR3, as DNA: TGTGCCAGCAGCTTGGCCGCAGGGAGGCGGACTGAAGCTTTCTTT. Translated, it gives CASSLAAGRRTEAFF. The complete variable domain, with remaining parts taken from reference TRBV5-4 and TRBJ1-1, reads ETGVTQSPTHLIKTRGQQVTLRCSSQSGHNTVSWYQQALGQGPQFIFQYYREEENGRGNFPPRFSGLQFPNYSSELNVNALELDDSALYLCASSLAAGRRTEAFFGQGTRLTVV.

There are a few counts of this clone. V gene TRBV3-1 (or the pseudogene TRBV3-2) combines with J gene TRBJ2-5, with 7 bases identical to TRBD2. CDR3 length equals 15 residues. CDR1 and CDR2 from the germline V gene are LGHDT and YNNKEL (reference sequence). The V gene end was trimmed by 1 base and the J gene end by 5 bases; junction bases not matched to a gene: 7. CDR3 residues: CASSQGLVGGETQYF. DNA for the CDR3: TGTGCCAGCAGCCAAGGGCTCGTGGGGGGGGAGACCCAGTACTTC.

This chain joins TRBV3-1 (or the pseudogene TRBV3-2) and TRBJ2-1, with 10 bases identical to TRBD2. Germline loops: CDR1 LGHDT, CDR2 YNNKEL (reference sequence). Trimming took 3 bases from V and 7 from J; bases not matched to a gene: 18. The CDR3 consists of 19 residues. The DNA of the CDR3 is TGTGCCAGCAGCCATCAAAACACTAGCGGGAAGGTTGTTAGTAATGAGCAGTTCTTC. Protein: CASSHQNTSGKVVSNEQFF.

This chain connects TRBV6-2 or TRBV6-3 to TRBJ2-1; TRBD2 aligns across 7 bases. Looked up from germline, CDR1 is MNHEY and CDR2 is SVGEGT. V lost 5 bases to trimming and J lost 3 bases; unmatched junction nucleotides: 10. CDR3 length: 16 amino acids. This CDR3 reads CASSGRGGDFYNEQFF. For the CDR3, the DNA is TGTGCCAGCAGTGGAAGGGGAGGGGATTTCTACAATGAGCAGTTCTTC.

The gene calls are TRBV11-3 and TRBJ2-1; 11 nucleotides line up with TRBD2. Trimming took 5 bases from V and 7 from J; bases not matched to a gene: 7. This CDR3 has 15 amino acids. Germline V CDR1 and CDR2: SGHNT, YENEEA. The CDR3 protein is CASSERLAGINEQFF. CDR3 DNA sequence: TGTGCCAGCAGCGAGCGACTAGCGGGAATAAATGAGCAGTTCTTC.

In its sample, this clone was seen once. The chain's CDR3 is CASSQVREETQYF. The CDR3 DNA sequence: TGCGCCAGCAGCCAAGTAAGAGAGGAGACCCAGTACTTC. This sequence joins TRBV4-1 and TRBJ2-5; no clear D. The germline V gene has CDR1 MGHRA and CDR2 YSYEKL. V lost 1 base and J 5 bases, leaving 8 bases between the germline ends. The CDR3 contains 13 residues.

V and J are TRBV5-1 and TRBJ1-3; TRBD1 is a possible D gene (5 bases). V lost 3 bases and J lost 0, with 7 bases in between. The CDR3 loop spans 14 amino acids. Germline assignment: CDR1 SGHRS and CDR2 YFSETQ. This CDR3 reads CASSSQGSGNTIYF. In DNA, the CDR3 is TGCGCCAGCAGCTCCCAGGGCTCTGGAAACACCATATATTTT. The variable domain in full, with the rest retrieved from reference TRBV5-1 and TRBJ1-3, is KAGVTQTPRYLIKTRGQQVTLSCSPISGHRSVSWYQQTPGQGLQFLFEYFSETQRNKGNFPGRFSGRQFSNSRSEMNVSTLELGDSALYLCASSSQGSGNTIYFGEGSWLTVV.

The chain carries TRBV7-9 and TRBJ1-2, with 11 bases that match TRBD1. The germline V gene encodes CDR1 SEHNR and CDR2 FQNEAQ (reference sequence). CDR3 length: 16 amino acids. Unmatched junction bases numbered 8, after V lost 4 bases and J lost 4 bases. CDR3 residues: CASSSRTGGAFYGYTF. DNA for the CDR3: TGTGCCAGCAGCTCAAGGACAGGGGGCGCGTTCTATGGCTACACCTTC.

About this clone: At one of its ends the junction is not consistent with the germline gene, which may arise from a read error. CDR3: CASSRLAGGGDTQYF. The CDR3 DNA is TGTGCTAGCAGCCGACTAGCGGGAGGTGGGGATACGCAGTATTTT. V gene TRBV7-7 combines with J gene TRBJ2-3, with 13 bases that match TRBD2. In germline, CDR1 is SSHAT, CDR2 FNYEAQ (reference sequence). The CDR3 spans 15 residues.

This clone was recorded only once. This chain links TRBV5-8 with TRBJ1-6; TRBD1 matches at 7 bases. CDR1 is SGHTS, CDR2 YDEGEE, per germline. The CDR3 consists of 14 residues. J lost 10 bases, V lost 4 bases, and 8 bases had no gene match. CDR3 in DNA: TGTGCCAGCAGCCTTCTGACAGGGTTATCACCCCTCCACTTT. Translated, it gives CASSLLTGLSPLHF.

The rearrangement uses TRBV18 and TRBJ1-5, with a weak D call TRBD1 (5 bases). The CDR3 is made up of 15 amino acids. Trimming left V 3 bases short and J 7 bases short, with 16 bases between. Germline assignment: CDR1 KGHSH and CDR2 LQKENI. CDR3 in amino acids: CASSPDQGRDQPQHF. In DNA form, the CDR3 reads TGTGCCAGCTCACCTGATCAGGGTAGGGACCAGCCCCAGCATTTT.

The chain carries TRBV20-1 and TRBJ1-6; no clear D gene. The ends were cut back, 3 bases at V and 5 bases at J, with 11 bases in the middle. In germline, CDR1 is DFQATT, CDR2 SNEGSKA (reference sequence). CDR3 length equals 14 residues. This CDR3 reads CSASSISNNSPLHF. DNA for the CDR3: TGCAGTGCTAGTAGTATCAGCAATAATTCACCCCTCCACTTT.

V is TRBV30 and J is TRBJ2-7; unclear D gene. The germline V gene encodes CDR1 GTSNPN and CDR2 SVGIG (reference sequence). Trimming pared 1 base from V and 2 bases from J, leaving 12 bases between. The CDR3 totals 14 residues. CDR3 sequence reads: CAWSEEGAAYEQYF. The CDR3 coding sequence is TGTGCCTGGAGTGAGGAAGGAGCCGCCTACGAGCAGTACTTC.

This chain connects TRBV4-1 to TRBJ2-4; maybe TRBD1 (6 bases). Between the trimmed V and J ends, which lost 1 base and 0 bases, there was a span of 22 bases. CDR3 length: 20 amino acids. Germline V gene sequence: CDR1 MGHRA, CDR2 YSYEKL. This CDR3 is CASSQVSRPTDRLAKNIQYF. The CDR3 coding sequence is TGCGCCAGCAGCCAAGTTTCCCGGCCGACCGACAGGCTAGCCAAAAACATTCAGTACTTC.

The rearrangement joins TRBV10-2 to TRBJ2-1, with 8 bases fitting TRBD2. The V gene end was trimmed by 8 bases and the J gene end by 10 bases; junction bases not matched to a gene: 7. CDR3 length: 12 amino acids. Per germline, CDR1 WSHSY and CDR2 SAAADI. CDR3 loop: CASSGLAGEQFF. The CDR3 DNA sequence: TGCGCCAGCTCAGGACTAGCTGGGGAGCAGTTCTTC.

The rearrangement links TRBV9 to TRBJ1-4, with no clear D. Per germline, CDR1 SGDLS and CDR2 YYNGEE. V lost 3 bases to trimming and J lost 8 bases, with 17 bases between them. CDR3 length equals 15 residues. The CDR3 DNA sequence: TGTGCCAGCAGCGCTTTTGCGCGCAGCGCCGAAAAACTGTTTTTT. It encodes CASSAFARSAEKLFF. The full variable domain, with the rest looked up from reference TRBV9 and TRBJ1-4, is DSGVTQTPKHLITATGQRVTLRCSPRSGDLSVYWYQQSLDQGLQFLIQYYNGEERAKGNILERFSAQQFPDLHSELNLSSLELGDSALYFCASSAFARSAEKLFFGSGTQLSVL.

The sample holds a few counts of this clone. This chain joins TRBV14 and TRBJ2-3; the D gene could be TRBD1 or TRBD2 (5 bases each). The germline V gene encodes CDR1 SGHDN and CDR2 FVKESK. Trimming stripped 5 bases from V and 1 base from J, with 13 bases between. The CDR3 length is 15 residues. The chain's CDR3 is CASSARGRGTDTQYF. The CDR3, as DNA: TGTGCCAGCAGCGCGAGGGGTCGGGGCACAGATACGCAGTATTTT.

The CDR3 DNA reads as TGTGCCAGCAGCCCACCTGGGAGAATGAACACTGAAGCTTTCTTT. Translating gives CASSPPGRMNTEAFF. V gene TRBV9 combines with J gene TRBJ1-1; D is unclear. Deletions cut 4 bases from V and 0 bases from J, with 13 bases between. The germline V gene encodes CDR1 SGDLS and CDR2 YYNGEE. This CDR3 has 15 amino acids.

In the case of this clone: Within the sample, other DNA sequences also encode this same CDR3. This chain's CDR3 is CASGGNIQYF. The CDR3 DNA follows: TGTGCCAGCGGTGGCAACATTCAGTACTTC. J is TRBJ2-4 and V is TRBV28; D gene unclear. The CDR3 runs 10 residues. Per the germline V gene, CDR1 is MDHEN and CDR2 is SYDVKM. V was shortened by 8 bases and J by 7 bases, with 6 bases between the two germline ends.

V usage is TRBV29-1 and J usage is TRBJ1-4; D possibly corresponds to TRBD1 (5 bases). V dropped 0 bases and J dropped 6 bases, with 11 bases sitting between them. Germline V gives CDR1 SQVTM, CDR2 ANQGSEA. This CDR3 has 14 amino acids. This CDR3 is CSVEELTADEKLFF. The CDR3, as DNA: TGCAGCGTTGAAGAATTGACAGCCGATGAAAAACTGTTTTTT. The full variable domain, its missing parts supplied by reference TRBV29-1 and TRBJ1-4, is SAVISQKPSRDICQRGTSLTIQCQVDSQVTMMFWYRQQPGQSLTLIATANQGSEATYESGFVIDKFPISRPNLTFSTLTVSNMSPEDSSIYLCSVEELTADEKLFFGSGTQLSVL.

The chain has TRBV7-2 and TRBJ2-3; 8 bases line up with TRBD2. Germline CDR1 SGHTA, CDR2 FQGNSA. J gave up 0 bases and V 5 bases, and 4 bases lay outside the gene matches. The CDR3 has 15 amino acids. CDR3 bases: TGTGCCAGCAGCCTTCGGGAGGGCAGCACAGATACGCAGTATTTT. Translation gives CASSLREGSTDTQYF.

The chain recombines TRBV5-1 with TRBJ2-2; TRBD1 or TRBD2 may be the D gene (5 bases each). Looked up from germline, CDR1 is SGHRS and CDR2 is YFSETQ. The CDR3 totals 16 residues. Deletions cut 0 bases from V and 3 bases from J, with 12 bases between. As DNA, the CDR3 is TGCGCCAGCAGCTTGGTGGGGGTCAGGCACACCGGGGAGCTGTTTTTT. The encoded protein is CASSLVGVRHTGELFF.

The rearrangement links TRBV7-3 to TRBJ1-5; possible D gene TRBD1, 6 bases. Germline CDR1 is SGHTA and CDR2 is FQGTGA. V was pared by 5 bases and J by 9 bases, with 14 bases between. The CDR3 sequence is 13 residues long. CDR3 amino acids: CASSDNTGRPQHF. Here the CDR3 DNA reads TGTGCCAGCAGCGACAACACAGGGCGGCCCCAGCATTTT.